This T cell receptor beta chain comes out of a study of T-cell reconstitution after alpha-beta-depleted transplantation in children. Preparation of the TCRbeta library used unique molecular identifiers. TCRdb processed the PCR reads anew with MiXCR; each CDR3 protein has one entry. Altogether roughly 190,000 distinct CDR3 sequences are present, just over 14% being singletons, with the ten largest covering about 13%. CDR1 is MNHEY and CDR2 is SVGAGI in the germline V gene. The CDR3 sequence is 15 residues long. With 6 bases removed from V and 6 bases from J, the gap between germline ends came to 17 bases. This clonotype was counted at least ten times.

Material: PBMCs from the stem cell graft donor, obtained from the stem cell graft. This rearrangement joins TRBV6-5 to TRBJ2-2; no reliable D call. The receptor was derived from a human donor who donated a stem cell graft to a child with acute lymphoblastic leukemia. The CDR3 sequence is CASSRDLVTSGELFF. The CDR3 DNA reads TGTGCCAGCAGCCGCGACCTTGTAACCTCCGGGGAGCTGTTTTTT.